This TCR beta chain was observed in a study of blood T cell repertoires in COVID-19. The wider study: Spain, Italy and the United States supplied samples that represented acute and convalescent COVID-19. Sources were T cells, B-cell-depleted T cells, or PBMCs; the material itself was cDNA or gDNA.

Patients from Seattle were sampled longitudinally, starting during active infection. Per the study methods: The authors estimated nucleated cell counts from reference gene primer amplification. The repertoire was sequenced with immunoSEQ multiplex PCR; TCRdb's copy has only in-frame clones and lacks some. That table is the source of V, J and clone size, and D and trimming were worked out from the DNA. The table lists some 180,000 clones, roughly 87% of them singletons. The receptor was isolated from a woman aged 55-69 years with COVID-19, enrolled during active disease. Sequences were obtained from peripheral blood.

The CDR3 loop reads CASSLGIYGGELFF. CDR3 bases: TGTGCCAGCAGCTTAGGTATCTACGGCGGGGAGCTGTTTTTT. The V and J genes are TRBV11-3 and TRBJ2-2; D uncertain. The CDR3 runs 14 residues. Trimming cost V 1 base and J 7 bases, with 10 bases left between them. Germline V gene sequence: CDR1 SGHNT, CDR2 YENEEA.